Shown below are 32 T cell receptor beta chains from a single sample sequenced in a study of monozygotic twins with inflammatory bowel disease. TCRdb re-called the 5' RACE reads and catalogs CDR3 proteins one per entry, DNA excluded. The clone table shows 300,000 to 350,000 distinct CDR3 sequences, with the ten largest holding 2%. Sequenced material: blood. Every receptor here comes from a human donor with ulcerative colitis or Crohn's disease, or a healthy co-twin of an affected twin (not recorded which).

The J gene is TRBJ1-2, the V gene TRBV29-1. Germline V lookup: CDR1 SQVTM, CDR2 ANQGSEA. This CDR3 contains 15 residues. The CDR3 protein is CSVAKISTGSYGYTF.

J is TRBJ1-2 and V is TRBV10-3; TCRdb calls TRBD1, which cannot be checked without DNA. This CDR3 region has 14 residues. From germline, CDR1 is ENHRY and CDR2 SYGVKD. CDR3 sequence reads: CAISETGILYGYTF.

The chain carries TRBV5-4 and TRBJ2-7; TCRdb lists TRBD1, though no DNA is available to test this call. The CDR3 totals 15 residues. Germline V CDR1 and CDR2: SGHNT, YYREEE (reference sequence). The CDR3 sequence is CASSLRDRSIYEQYF.

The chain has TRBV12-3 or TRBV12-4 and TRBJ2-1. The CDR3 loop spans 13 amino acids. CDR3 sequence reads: CASIEVGFNEQFF.

The CDR3 region is CASLPGQGIIVWTEAFF. The chain recombines TRBV27 with TRBJ1-1; TCRdb's D call of TRBD1 is untestable without DNA. This CDR3 spans 17 amino acids. Per the germline V gene, CDR1 is MNHEY and CDR2 is SMNVEV (reference sequence).

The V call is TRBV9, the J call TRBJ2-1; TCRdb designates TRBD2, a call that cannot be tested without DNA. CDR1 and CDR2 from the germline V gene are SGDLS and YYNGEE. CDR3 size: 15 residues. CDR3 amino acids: CASSVGLETYNEQFF.

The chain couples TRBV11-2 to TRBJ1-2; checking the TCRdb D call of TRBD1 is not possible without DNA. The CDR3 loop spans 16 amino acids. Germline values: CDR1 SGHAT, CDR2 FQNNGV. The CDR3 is CASSRTGGPTNYGYTF. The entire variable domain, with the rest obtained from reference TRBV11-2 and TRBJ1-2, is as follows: EAGVAQSPRYKIIEKRQSVAFWCNPISGHATLYWYQQILGQGPKLLIQFQNNGVVDDSQLPKDRFSAERLKGVDSTLKIQPAKLEDSAVYLCASSRTGGPTNYGYTFGSGTRLTVV.

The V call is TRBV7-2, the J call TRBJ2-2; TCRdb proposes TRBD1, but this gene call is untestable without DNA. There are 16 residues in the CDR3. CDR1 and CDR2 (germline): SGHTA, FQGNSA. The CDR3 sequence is CASSLGGGFNTGELFF.

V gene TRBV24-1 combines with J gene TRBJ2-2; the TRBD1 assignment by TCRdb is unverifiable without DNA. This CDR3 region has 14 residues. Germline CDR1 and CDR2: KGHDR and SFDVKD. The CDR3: CATSDVRDSGELFF.

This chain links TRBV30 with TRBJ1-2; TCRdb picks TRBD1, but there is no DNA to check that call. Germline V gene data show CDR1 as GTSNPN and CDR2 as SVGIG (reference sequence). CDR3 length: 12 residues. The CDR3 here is CARLQGHYGYTF.

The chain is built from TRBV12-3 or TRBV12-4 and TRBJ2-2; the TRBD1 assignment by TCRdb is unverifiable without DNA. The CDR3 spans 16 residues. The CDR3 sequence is CASSPPTGGYTGELFF.

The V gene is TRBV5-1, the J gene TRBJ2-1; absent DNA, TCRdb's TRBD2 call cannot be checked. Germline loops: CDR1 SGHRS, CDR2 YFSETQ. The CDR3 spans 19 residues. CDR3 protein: CASIPGGLAGGFSYNEQFF.

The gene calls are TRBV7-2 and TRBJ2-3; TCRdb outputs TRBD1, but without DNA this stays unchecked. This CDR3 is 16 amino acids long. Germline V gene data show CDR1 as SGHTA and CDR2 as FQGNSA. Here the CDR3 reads CASSLPTGLGPDTQYF.

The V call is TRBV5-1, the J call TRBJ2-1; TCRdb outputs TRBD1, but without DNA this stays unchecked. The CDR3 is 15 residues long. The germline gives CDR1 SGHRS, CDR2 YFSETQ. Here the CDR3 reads CASSLTTGLYNEQFF.

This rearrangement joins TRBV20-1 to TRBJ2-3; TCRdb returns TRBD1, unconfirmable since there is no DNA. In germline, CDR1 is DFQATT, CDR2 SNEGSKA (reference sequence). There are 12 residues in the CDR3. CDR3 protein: CSPGRPTDTQYF.

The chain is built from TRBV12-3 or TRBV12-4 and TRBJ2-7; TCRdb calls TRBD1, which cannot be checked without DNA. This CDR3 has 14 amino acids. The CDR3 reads CASRRHRDTDEQYF.

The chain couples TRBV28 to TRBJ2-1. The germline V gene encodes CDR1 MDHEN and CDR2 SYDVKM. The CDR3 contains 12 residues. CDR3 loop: CASSFSGNEQFF. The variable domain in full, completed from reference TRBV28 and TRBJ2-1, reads DVKVTQSSRYLVKRTGEKVFLECVQDMDHENMFWYRQDPGLGLRLIYFSYDVKMKEKGDIPEGYSVSREKKERFSLILESASTNQTSMYLCASSFSGNEQFFGPGTRLTVL.

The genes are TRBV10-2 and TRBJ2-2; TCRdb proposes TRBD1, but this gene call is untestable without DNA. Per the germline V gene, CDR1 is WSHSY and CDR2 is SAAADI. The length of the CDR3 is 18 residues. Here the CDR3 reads CASSHPMERQGNTGELFF.

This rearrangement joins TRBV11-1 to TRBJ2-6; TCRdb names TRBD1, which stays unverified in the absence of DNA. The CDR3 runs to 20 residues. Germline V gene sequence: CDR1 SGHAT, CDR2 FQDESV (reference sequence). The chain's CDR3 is CASSLKRSGLQPPGANVLTF.

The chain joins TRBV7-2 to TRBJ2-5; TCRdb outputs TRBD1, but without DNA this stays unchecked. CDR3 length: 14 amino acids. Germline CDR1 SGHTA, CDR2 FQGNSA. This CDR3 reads CASSLDSTIGTQYF.

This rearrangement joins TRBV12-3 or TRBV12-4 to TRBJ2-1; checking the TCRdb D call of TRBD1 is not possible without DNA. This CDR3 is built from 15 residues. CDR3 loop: CASSLYPGVGDEQFF.

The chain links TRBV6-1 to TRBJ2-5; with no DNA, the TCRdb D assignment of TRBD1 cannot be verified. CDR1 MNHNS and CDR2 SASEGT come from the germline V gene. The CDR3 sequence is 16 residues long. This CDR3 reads CASSEANAGGSKTQYF.

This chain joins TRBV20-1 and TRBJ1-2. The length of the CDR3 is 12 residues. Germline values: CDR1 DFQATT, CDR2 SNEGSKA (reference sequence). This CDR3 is CSASGDLYGYTF.

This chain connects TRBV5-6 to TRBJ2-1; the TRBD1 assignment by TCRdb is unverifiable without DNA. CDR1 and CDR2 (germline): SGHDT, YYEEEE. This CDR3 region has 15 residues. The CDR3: CASRVGGQGNVEQFF.

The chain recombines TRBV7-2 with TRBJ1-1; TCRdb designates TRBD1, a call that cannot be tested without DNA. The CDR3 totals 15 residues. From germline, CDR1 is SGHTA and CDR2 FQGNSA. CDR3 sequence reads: CASSLPPGRNTEAFF.

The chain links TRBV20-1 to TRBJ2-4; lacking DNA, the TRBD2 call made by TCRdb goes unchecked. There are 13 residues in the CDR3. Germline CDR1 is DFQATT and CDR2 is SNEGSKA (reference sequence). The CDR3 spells CSARFPSGNIQYF.

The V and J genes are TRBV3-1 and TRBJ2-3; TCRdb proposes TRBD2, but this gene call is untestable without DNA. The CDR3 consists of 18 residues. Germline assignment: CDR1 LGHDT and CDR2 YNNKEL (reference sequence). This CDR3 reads CASSPADLAGGSTDTQYF.

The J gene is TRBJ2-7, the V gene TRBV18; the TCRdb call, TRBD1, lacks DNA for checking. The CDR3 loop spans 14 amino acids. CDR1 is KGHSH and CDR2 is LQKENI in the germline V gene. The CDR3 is CASSPPRDSYEQYF.

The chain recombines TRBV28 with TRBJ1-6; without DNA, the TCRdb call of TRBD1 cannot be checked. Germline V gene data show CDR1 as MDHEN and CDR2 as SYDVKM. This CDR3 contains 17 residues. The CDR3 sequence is CASSSYTGGTLNSPLHF.

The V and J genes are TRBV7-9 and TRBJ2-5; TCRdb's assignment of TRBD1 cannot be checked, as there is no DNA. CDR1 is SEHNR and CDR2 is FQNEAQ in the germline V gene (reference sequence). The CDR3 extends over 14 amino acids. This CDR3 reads CASSPPVQQETQYF.

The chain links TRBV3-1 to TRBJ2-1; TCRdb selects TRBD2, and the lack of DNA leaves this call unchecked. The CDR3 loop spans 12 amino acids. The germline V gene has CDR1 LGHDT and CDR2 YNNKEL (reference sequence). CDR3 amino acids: CASSAPSNEQFF.

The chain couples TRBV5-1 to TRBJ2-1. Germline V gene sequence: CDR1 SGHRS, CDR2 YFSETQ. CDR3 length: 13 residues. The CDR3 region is CASSLDSYNEQFF.